A selection of T cell receptor beta chains follows, all from one sample in a study of human T cells and chemical hapten exposure. TCRdb recomputed calls from the RACE reads with MiXCR, one row per CDR3 protein. The sample includes 350,000 to 400,000 distinct CDR3 sequences, 5% to 6.5% seen only once; the top ten take approximately 2.4%. Material: whole blood, obtained in connection with sensitization to the hapten diphenylcyclopropenone (DPC). These receptors all stem from a woman between 45 and 65 years old with alopecia areata. Some clones in this sample may be carry-over from other donors' samples. The CDR3 runs from the conserved cysteine through the conserved F or W. D genes are given only for firm matches. Clone size is stated in some rows and not others, as once, few, many or a class when expanded.

TRBV12-3/TRBV12-4	TRBJ2-1	NA	many	TGTGCCAGCAGCTCGACCGGGGGCTCAGCTTACAATGAGCAGTTCTTC	CASSSTGGSAYNEQFF
TRBV2	TRBJ2-1	TRBD1	many	TGTGCCACCGGACAGGGGGCAGGGAATGAGCAGTTCTTC	CATGQGAGNEQFF
TRBV4-2	TRBJ2-3	NA	many	TGTGCCAGGCCCCCGGCGGGGCGCACAGATACGCAGTATTTT	CARPPAGRTDTQYF
TRBV3-1	TRBJ2-7	NA	many	TGTGCCAGCAGCCAAGATCCCCGGCCATACTACGAGCAGTACTTC	CASSQDPRPYYEQYF
TRBV4-3	TRBJ1-5	TRBD1	few	TGCGCCAGCAGCCAGATGGACAGGGACGGGCAGCCCCAGCATTTT	CASSQMDRDGQPQHF
TRBV28	TRBJ2-7	NA	NA	TGTGCCAGCAGTTTCCGTGGGCAGAGAGCCTACGAGCAGTACTTC	CASSFRGQRAYEQYF
TRBV5-1	TRBJ2-1	NA	NA	TGCGCCAGCAGCTTGGTAGGGAACAATGAGCAGTTCTTC	CASSLVGNNEQFF
TRBV7-8	TRBJ2-1	NA	few	TGTGCCAGCCAACCTAGCGGACAGGGTAGGAATGAGCAGTTCTTC	CASQPSGQGRNEQFF
TRBV24-1	TRBJ2-1	NA	many	TGTGCCACCAGCAGGAGCTCCTACAATGAGCAGTTCTTC	CATSRSSYNEQFF
TRBV28	TRBJ1-4	NA	few	TGTGCCACCTCGAGCCGGGGAGAAAATGAAAAACTGTTTTTT	CATSSRGENEKLFF
TRBV15	TRBJ2-1	TRBD2	few	TGTGCCACCAGCAGAGATCCTACTAGCGGGAGAGGTGAGCAGTTCTTC	CATSRDPTSGRGEQFF
TRBV5-1	TRBJ1-1	NA	NA	TGCGCCAGCAGCTTGCGAGGGCAGGGAAACACTGAAGCTTTCTTT	CASSLRGQGNTEAFF
TRBV7-9	TRBJ1-3	NA	NA	TGTGCCAGCAGCCAAAACAATCGGGGTCTCTCTGGAAACACCATATATTTT	CASSQNNRGLSGNTIYF
TRBV2	TRBJ1-5	NA	many	TGTGCCAGCAGGCCGGCTGGGGATCAGCCCCAGCATTTT	CASRPAGDQPQHF
TRBV15	TRBJ2-7	NA	many	TGTGCCACCAGCAGAGATACGGGGCTTGCCTACGAGCAGTACTTC	CATSRDTGLAYEQYF
TRBV29-1	TRBJ1-4	TRBD1	many	TGCAGCGTTGACGAAGGCCGGACAGGGCTGTTTTTT	CSVDEGRTGLFF
TRBV29-1	TRBJ1-1	NA	few	TGCAGCGTTGTACACTTGAACACTGAAGCTTTCTTT	CSVVHLNTEAFF
TRBV12-3/TRBV12-4	TRBJ2-7	NA	many	TGTGCCAGCAGTTCTGGGGACTCACGACTCTACGAGCAGTACTTC	CASSSGDSRLYEQYF
TRBV9	TRBJ2-1	NA	many	TGTGCCAGCAGCTTTGGGGGCCGGGACAATGAGCAGTTCTTC	CASSFGGRDNEQFF
TRBV27	TRBJ2-2	NA	many	TGTGCCAGCCGGGAGAACGGGGAGCTGTTTTTT	CASRENGELFF
TRBV29-1	TRBJ2-5	NA	many	TGCAGCGTTGTCGTCCAAGAGACCCAGTACTTC	CSVVVQETQYF
TRBV4-3	TRBJ2-5	TRBD2	few	TGCGCCAGCAGCCAAGTCGCTGGCGGGGGACCCCCCGAGACCCAGTACTTC	CASSQVAGGGPPETQYF
TRBV11-2	TRBJ2-2	NA	many	TGTGCCAGCAGCTTTTTGGTCGGGGAGCTGTTTTTT	CASSFLVGELFF
TRBV10-2	TRBJ2-1	NA	few	TGCGCAGCAAGGGGGAGTCCGCCTGAGCAGTTCTTC	CAARGSPPEQFF
TRBV7-2	TRBJ2-1	NA	few	TGTGCCAGCAGCTTAGGGCTAGGTAGTGATGAGCAGTTCTTC	CASSLGLGSDEQFF
TRBV12-3/TRBV12-4	TRBJ2-3	TRBD2	many	TGTGCCAGCAGTCGTACTATAGCGGGGGGGATGAAGGATACGCAGTATTTT	CASSRTIAGGMKDTQYF
TRBV7-2	TRBJ2-1	TRBD2	many	TGTGCCAGCAGCCCACGACGACTAGCGGGACACGAGCAGTTCTTC	CASSPRRLAGHEQFF
TRBV27	TRBJ1-1	TRBD1	NA	TGTGCCAGCAGTCCCCTCCGAGGGGGCAAAGGCACTGAAGCTTTCTTT	CASSPLRGGKGTEAFF
TRBV6-2/TRBV6-3	TRBJ2-1	TRBD1	few	TGTGCCAGCCTCGGGACAGGGCGGGCGGGTGAGCAGTTCTTC	CASLGTGRAGEQFF
TRBV5-1	TRBJ2-3	NA	many	TGCGCCAGCAACGGTAGATCTAGCACAGATACGCAGTATTTT	CASNGRSSTDTQYF
TRBV3-1	TRBJ2-1	NA	many	TGTGCCAGCGGTCACAATGAGCAGTTCTTC	CASGHNEQFF
TRBV13	TRBJ1-3	TRBD1	few	TGTGCCAGCAGCTTAGTACAGGGGGATCACGGAAACACCATATATTTT	CASSLVQGDHGNTIYF
TRBV10-2	TRBJ1-5	TRBD1	few	TGCGCCAGCAGTACAGGGGAGCAGCCCCAGCATTTT	CASSTGEQPQHF
TRBV20-1	TRBJ2-3	NA	NA	TGCAGTGCTAGAGTGCCGGCCGTTAGCACAGATACGCAGTATTTT	CSARVPAVSTDTQYF
TRBV2	TRBJ2-1	TRBD2	many	TGTGCCAGCAGTGAACAGGCGGGGGGCTTCTACAATGAGCAGTTCTTC	CASSEQAGGFYNEQFF
TRBV15	TRBJ1-2	NA	few	TGTGCCACCAGCAGAGCAGCTAACTATGGCTACACCTTC	CATSRAANYGYTF
TRBV24-1	TRBJ2-1	NA	many	TGTGCCACCAGTGGAGACAGAAGGGAGCAGTTCTTC	CATSGDRREQFF
TRBV15	TRBJ1-6	NA	few	TGTGCCACCAGCAGAGATTTACAGGGTGACTCACCCCTCCACTTT	CATSRDLQGDSPLHF
TRBV6-4	TRBJ2-1	TRBD1	NA	TGTGCCAGCAAGGTCGGACAGGGGGACAATGAGCAGTTCTTC	CASKVGQGDNEQFF
TRBV10-3	TRBJ2-1	NA	many	TGTGCCATCGGGGGGATCCTTTACAATGAGCAGTTCTTC	CAIGGILYNEQFF
TRBV4-3	TRBJ1-5	NA	NA	TGCGCCAGCAGCCAAGTGGCGGGTGGAGTTTCCCCCCAGCATTTT	CASSQVAGGVSPQHF